Given below is one TCR beta chain in context. This was the immunoSEQ v3 assay. Some clones are missing from TCRdb's copy, which holds only in-frame ones; the method was immunoSEQ multiplex PCR. The data show about 12,000 clones, approximately 52% seen once. This sample was taken from a study of TIL therapy for anti-PD-1-resistant metastatic lung cancer. The time point denotes: pre-treatment sample, taken before nivolumab and TIL therapy. Pleural nodules or supraclavicular lymph nodes made up most of the excised metastases sampled. Enrollment ran from late 2017 to early 2020. This receptor was obtained from a person aged 25-79 years with non-small cell lung cancer. This material consisted of tumor tissue, taken at baseline.

The CDR3 bases are TGTGCCAGCAGCTTTTCTTACGAGCAGTACTTC. Amino acid sequence: CASSFSYEQYF. The V gene is TRBV7-2, the J gene TRBJ2-7; D unresolved. V lost 3 bases to trimming and J lost 4 bases, with 4 bases between them. The germline V gene has CDR1 SGHTA and CDR2 FQGNSA. This CDR3 comprises 11 residues.